Included here is one T cell receptor (beta chain) sequence, with context. Its antigen is currently not known. These data originate in a study of T cells expressing NK-cell markers (dated by TCRdb to 2018 to 2021). Notes on the research overall: Three sorted T-cell subsets (CD3+CD56+NKG2C+, CD3+CD56+NKG2C- and CD3+CD56-NKG2C+) from under 10 donors had their TCR beta-chain repertoires profiled. Among the eight sequenced donors, seven were HCMV-seropositive and one was HCMV-seronegative. The study sequenced eight donors, all healthy volunteers chosen at random: three men and five women. Libraries were sequenced as 2 x 150 bp reads on Illumina HiSeq 2000/2500, MiSeq or NextSeq. Results the study describes overall, beyond this receptor: In several donors, the dominant CD3+CD56+NKG2C+ clonotypes ranked among the top 10 CD8+ clonotypes, making up roughly 1.0-7.0% of CD8+ T cells. Those dominant clonotypes were again the most abundant among CD3+CD56-NKG2C+ cells in a few donors, at roughly 28.3-60.1%. Whether the expanded NKG2C-expressing T cell clones were specific for HCMV antigens was left unclear.

HCMV serostatus was determined by detecting HCMV-specific IgG in serum with a commercial ELISA kit. Peripheral blood mononuclear cells were isolated from blood by Ficoll density gradient centrifugation. According to the germline V gene, CDR1 reads SNHLY and CDR2 reads FYNNEI. The CDR3 measures 11 amino acids from cysteine to phenylalanine. No DNA is given. The run used an Illumina HiSeq 2000. TCR beta cDNA libraries were made by 5'RACE template switching that added a universal primer site and unique molecular identifiers. cDNA synthesis was primed from the TCR beta constant segment, followed by two successive PCR amplification steps. Per the original workflow: MIGEC was used to demultiplex reads and group the reads by UMI, and MiTCR was used to assemble and quantify clonotypes. To exclude erroneous sequences, any TCR cDNA sequence not supported by at least two reads was discarded. The tcR package was used for downstream repertoire analysis, and clonotypes were matched across fractions by CDR3 nucleotide sequence plus V segment. VDJmatch was used to annotate antigen specificity against VDJdb, with one amino acid substitution in CDR3 permitted. Reads reprocessed by TCRdb are summarized as one entry per CDR3 protein sequence, and DNA is absent. The V and J calls, along with clone size, are taken from TCRdb and not from the paper's own processing. The table kept for this sample lists some 300,000 distinct CDR3 sequences. In total, the top ten clones hold under 0.5% of the sample.

The sample taken for sequencing was blood T cells: a sorted CD56 or NKG2C T cell subset, CD4+ or CD8+ T cells, or bulk PBMC T cells (not recorded which). The TCR was taken from a man aged 18 to 29 in good health. Donor details come from another sample of the same person, matched by shared clones. The V gene is TRBV2 and the J gene is TRBJ2-7. The CDR3 has the sequence CASSEAGEQYF.